These 12 T cell receptor beta chains originate from one sample sequenced in a study of cytomegalovirus exposure and HLA in healthy donors. PCR involved 60 Vbeta and 13 Jbeta primers. Clones were sequenced by immunoSEQ multiplex PCR, and TCRdb holds only the in-frame ones, with some missing. The profile covers 45,000 to 70,000 clones, with roughly four fifths appearing a single time and about 3.1% taken by the ten largest. The sequenced material came from PBMCs. The receptors stem from a man aged 50 to 59 in good health and CMV-seronegative.

This rearrangement joins TRBV25-1 to TRBJ1-1; TRBD1 matches at 8 bases. Germline-derived CDR1 and CDR2 are MGHDK and SYGVNS. The trim removed 6 bases at V and 3 bases at J, leaving 6 bases unmatched. The CDR3 is 14 amino acids. The CDR3 bases are TGTGCCAGCAGGACCCAGGGGGCGTACACTGAAGCTTTCTTT. Amino acids: CASRTQGAYTEAFF.

This rearrangement joins TRBV5-8 to TRBJ1-6, with TRBD1 matching 7 bases. The germline CDR1 and CDR2 sequences are SGHTS and YDEGEE. J was trimmed by 10 bases and V by 0 bases; bases with no gene match: 10. The CDR3 length is 16 residues. This CDR3 reads CASSLGGRDRLSPLHF. The CDR3 DNA sequence: TGTGCCAGCAGCTTGGGGGGTCGGGACAGACTATCACCCCTCCACTTT.

The chain recombines TRBV6-4 with TRBJ1-2, with D unclear. The CDR3 runs to 12 residues. V gave up 3 bases and J gave up 5 bases, with 7 bases separating them. The germline CDR1 and CDR2 sequences are MRHNA and SNTAGT. The CDR3 DNA reads as TGTGCCAGCAGTGAGGGCGGGTATGGCTACACCTTC. Translated: CASSEGGYGYTF.

The rearrangement links TRBV4-1 to TRBJ1-6; no clear D gene. The CDR3 runs to 17 residues. Germline V CDR1 and CDR2: MGHRA, YSYEKL. V gave up 0 bases and J gave up 7 bases, with 16 bases separating them. This CDR3 reads CASSQEAPGFGNSPLHF. The CDR3 region has the DNA TGCGCCAGCAGCCAAGAGGCCCCGGGGTTCGGCAATTCACCCCTCCACTTT.

This clone was counted a single time. The rearrangement uses TRBV25-1 and TRBJ1-1; possibly TRBD1 for D (5 bases). V was cut by 0 bases and J by 1 base, with 18 bases left in between. Per the germline V gene, CDR1 is MGHDK and CDR2 is SYGVNS. This CDR3 contains 18 residues. CDR3: CASSEYWFVAGKNTEAFF. The CDR3 bases are TGTGCCAGCAGTGAATATTGGTTTGTGGCAGGGAAGAACACTGAAGCTTTCTTT.

J is TRBJ1-2 and V is TRBV6-1; possibly TRBD1 for D (6 bases). From germline, CDR1 is MNHNS and CDR2 SASEGT. There are 14 residues in the CDR3. The V end was cut by 3 bases, the J end by 4 bases, with 12 bases between. The CDR3 reads CASSDPTGSYGYTF. CDR3 in DNA: TGTGCCAGCAGTGACCCGACAGGTAGCTATGGCTACACCTTC.

The chain has TRBV4-2 and TRBJ1-1, with D maybe TRBD1 (5 bases). This CDR3 is built from 14 residues. The V end lost 3 bases, the J end lost 3 bases, and 11 bases lay between the germline ends. Germline CDR1 and CDR2: LGHNA and YNFKEQ. CDR3 in amino acids: CASSQRGYDTEAFF. CDR3 DNA: TGTGCCAGCAGCCAGCGGGGGTACGACACTGAAGCTTTCTTT.

The chain carries TRBV27 and TRBJ2-7, with 10 bases identical to TRBD1. Germline V gives CDR1 MNHEY, CDR2 SMNVEV (reference sequence). The CDR3 length is 14 residues. The trim removed 1 base at V and 4 bases at J, leaving 1 base unmatched. CDR3 in DNA: TGTGCCAGCAGTTTATTGGGACAGGGGTACGAGCAGTACTTC. As protein: CASSLLGQGYEQYF.

The chain carries TRBV7-9 and TRBJ2-2, with 9 bases aligning to TRBD2. V trimming: 3 bases; J trimming: 4 bases; junction bases outside the gene matches: 9. The germline gives CDR1 SEHNR, CDR2 FQNEAQ (reference sequence). CDR3 length equals 17 residues. The CDR3 is CASSFSGGGAATGELFF. The CDR3 nucleotides are TGTGCCAGCAGCTTCTCAGGCGGGGGGGCTGCCACCGGGGAGCTGTTTTTT.

V is TRBV19 and J is TRBJ2-3; 12 nucleotides line up with TRBD2. The germline V gene has CDR1 LNHDA and CDR2 SQIVND (reference sequence). Trimming removed 5 bases from V and 2 bases from J; junction bases left unmatched: 5. The CDR3 is 16 amino acids. The CDR3 coding sequence is TGTGCCAGTAGTTCCCGGACTAGCGGGGCCACAGATACGCAGTATTTT. This gives the protein CASSSRTSGATDTQYF.

The chain couples TRBV19 to TRBJ2-7; 9 bases map to TRBD1. Germline values: CDR1 LNHDA, CDR2 SQIVND (reference sequence). This CDR3 is 14 amino acids long. The V and J ends lost 8 bases and 0 bases, in that order; junction bases with no gene match: 5. The CDR3 sequence is CASAGTGSSYEQYF. For the CDR3, the DNA is TGTGCCAGTGCCGGGACAGGGAGCTCCTACGAGCAGTACTTC.

The chain couples TRBV10-2 to TRBJ2-7; tentatively, D is TRBD1 (5 bases). Germline V CDR1 and CDR2: WSHSY, SAAADI. The CDR3 is 13 residues long. The germline V and J ends were trimmed by 5 bases and 2 bases, with 10 bases remaining between them. CDR3 protein: CASSPDITYEQYF. The CDR3 DNA is TGCGCCAGCAGTCCGGACATAACCTACGAGCAGTACTTC.